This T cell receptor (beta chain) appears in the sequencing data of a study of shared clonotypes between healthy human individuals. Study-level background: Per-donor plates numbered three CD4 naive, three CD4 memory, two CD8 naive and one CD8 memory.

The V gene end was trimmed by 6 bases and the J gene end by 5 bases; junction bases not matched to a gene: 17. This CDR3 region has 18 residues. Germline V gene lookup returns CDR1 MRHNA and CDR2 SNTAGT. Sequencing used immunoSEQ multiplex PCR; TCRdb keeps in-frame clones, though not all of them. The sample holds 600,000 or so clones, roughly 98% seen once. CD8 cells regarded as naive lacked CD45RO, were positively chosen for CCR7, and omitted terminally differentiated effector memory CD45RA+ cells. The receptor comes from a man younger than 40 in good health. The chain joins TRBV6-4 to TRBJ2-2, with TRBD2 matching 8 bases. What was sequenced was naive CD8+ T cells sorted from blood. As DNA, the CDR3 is TGTGCCAGCAGCCCCGAGGGAGCGGGGGTACTTGATACCGGGGAGCTGTTTTTT. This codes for CASSPEGAGVLDTGELFF.